A selection of T cell receptor beta chains follows, all from one sample in a study of blood T cell repertoires in COVID-19. TCRdb's copy holds only in-frame clones and misses some; the assay was immunoSEQ multiplex PCR. This table has about 130,000 clones, approximately 85% appearing once. Source material: peripheral blood. The source is a human donor in a cohort sampled during active COVID-19. CDR3s include the opening cysteine and the closing phenylalanine or tryptophan. The order of the fields is J gene, clone size, D gene, V gene, CDR3 protein, CDR3 DNA. A D gene is named only where the DNA matches it firmly. A clone size is listed for some rows: how often the clone was seen (once, few, many), or a class if it is expanded.

TRBJ1-5	NA	NA	TRBV7-2	CASSSLGGAGQPQHF	TGTGCCAGCAGCTCATTGGGGGGGGCGGGACAGCCCCAGCATTTT
TRBJ1-1	NA	NA	TRBV9	CASNPGGAWTEAFF	TGTGCCAGCAACCCGGGGGGCGCGTGGACTGAAGCTTTCTTT
TRBJ2-1	once	NA	TRBV2	CASSNEVFQEQFF	TGTGCCAGCAGCAACGAGGTATTCCAGGAGCAGTTCTTC
TRBJ1-1	NA	TRBD1	TRBV6-2/TRBV6-3	CASSRTGGTTEAFF	TGTGCCAGCAGCCGGACAGGGGGGACCACTGAAGCTTTCTTT
TRBJ2-7	once	NA	TRBV4-3	CASSQGVEGGYEQYF	TGCGCCAGCAGCCAAGGGGTAGAGGGAGGCTACGAGCAGTACTTC
TRBJ1-4	NA	NA	TRBV9	CASSVGGGGEKLFF	TGTGCCAGCAGCGTAGGTGGGGGAGGTGAAAAACTGTTTTTT
TRBJ2-5	NA	NA	TRBV10-1	CASGGAGANQETQYF	TGCGCCAGCGGCGGGGCTGGGGCGAACCAAGAGACCCAGTACTTC
TRBJ1-5	few	NA	TRBV7-9	CASSLQGFNQPQHF	TGTGCCAGCAGCTTACAGGGATTCAATCAGCCCCAGCATTTT
TRBJ2-6	few	TRBD1	TRBV6-6	CASSPTGGLIWANVLTF	TGTGCCAGCAGTCCGACAGGGGGCCTTATCTGGGCCAACGTCCTGACTTTC
TRBJ2-3	NA	NA	TRBV4-3	CASSQDIRVEDTQYF	TGCGCCAGCAGCCAAGATATCAGGGTCGAAGATACGCAGTATTTT
TRBJ1-2	NA	NA	TRBV30	CAWDRRTYYGYTF	TGTGCCTGGGACAGACGGACTTACTATGGCTACACCTTC
TRBJ2-5	NA	NA	TRBV7-2	CASSATRVWETQYF	TGTGCCAGCAGCGCGACGAGGGTTTGGGAGACCCAGTACTTC
TRBJ2-3	few	NA	TRBV4-1	CASSQDNARGYSTDTQYF	TGCGCCAGCAGCCAAGATAACGCAAGGGGATACAGCACAGATACGCAGTATTTT
TRBJ2-1	NA	TRBD1	TRBV13	CASSPSQGGTGDNEQFF	TGTGCCAGCAGCCCGTCTCAGGGGGGGACAGGGGACAATGAGCAGTTCTTC
TRBJ2-1	NA	TRBD2	TRBV7-9	CASSLTLAGGYNEQFF	TGTGCCAGCAGCTTAACCCTAGCGGGAGGCTACAATGAGCAGTTCTTC
TRBJ2-7	NA	TRBD2	TRBV10-3	CATGPGGGRYEQYF	TGTGCCACGGGACCCGGGGGGGGGCGATACGAGCAGTACTTC
TRBJ1-1	NA	NA	TRBV28	CASSLSRVTEAFF	TGTGCCAGCAGTTTATCCAGGGTCACTGAAGCTTTCTTT
TRBJ2-1	NA	TRBD2	TRBV19	CASSPLGGLPDEQFF	TGTGCCAGTAGCCCGCTCGGGGGGTTACCGGATGAGCAGTTCTTC
TRBJ2-5	NA	NA	TRBV19	CASSMRLQETQYF	TGTGCCAGTAGTATGAGGCTGCAAGAGACCCAGTACTTC
TRBJ2-3	NA	TRBD2	TRBV4-1	CASSQDSAGGSTDTQYF	TGCGCCAGCAGCCAAGACTCGGCCGGGGGGAGCACAGATACGCAGTATTTT
TRBJ2-3	NA	TRBD2	TRBV7-9	CASSRLARQVDTQYF	TGTGCCAGCAGCAGACTAGCGAGACAGGTAGATACGCAGTATTTT
TRBJ2-3	NA	NA	TRBV11-3	CASSFGGALFTDTQYF	TGTGCCAGCAGCTTCGGAGGGGCCCTTTTCACAGATACGCAGTATTTT
TRBJ1-5	NA	NA	TRBV2	CASSERGFGNQPQHF	TGTGCCAGCAGTGAACGCGGTTTTGGCAATCAGCCCCAGCATTTT
TRBJ1-3	NA	NA	TRBV19	CASSKQKLPGNTIYF	TGTGCCAGTAGTAAACAAAAGTTGCCTGGAAACACCATATATTTT
TRBJ2-3	once	TRBD2	TRBV5-1	CASSLVGLAGGTDTQYF	TGCGCCAGCAGCTTGGTGGGGCTAGCGGGGGGCACAGATACGCAGTATTTT
TRBJ1-1	NA	TRBD1	TRBV7-2	CASSARDRGDTEAFF	TGTGCCAGCAGCGCCCGGGACAGGGGGGACACTGAAGCTTTCTTT
TRBJ1-3	NA	NA	TRBV13	CASMRSGNTIYF	TGTGCCAGCATGAGATCTGGAAACACCATATATTTT
TRBJ2-1	NA	TRBD2	TRBV6-2/TRBV6-3	CASSYSELAAYNEQFF	TGTGCCAGCAGTTACTCAGAACTAGCGGCCTACAATGAGCAGTTCTTC
TRBJ2-3	NA	TRBD2	TRBV6-6	CASRALAETGDTQYF	TGTGCCAGCAGAGCCCTAGCGGAGACGGGGGATACGCAGTATTTT
TRBJ2-1	once	TRBD1	TRBV11-3	CASSSPSGQGIRGGHQQFF	TGTGCCAGCAGCTCCCCCTCGGGACAGGGAATCCGAGGTGGTCACCAGCAGTTCTTC
TRBJ1-2	NA	NA	TRBV5-1	CASAVGGDRWSGLYGYTF	TGCGCCAGCGCCGTCGGGGGGGATCGGTGGTCAGGTCTATATGGCTACACCTTC
TRBJ2-7	NA	NA	TRBV11-2	CASSLSSLSYEQYF	TGTGCCAGCAGCTTAAGTAGTCTCTCCTACGAGCAGTACTTC
TRBJ2-5	NA	NA	TRBV24-1	CATSDSRDKNQETQYF	TGTGCCACCAGTGATTCCCGAGACAAGAACCAAGAGACCCAGTACTTC
TRBJ1-6	NA	TRBD1	TRBV7-6	CASSLEGSGDRGSPLHF	TGTGCCAGCAGCTTAGAGGGGTCAGGGGACAGGGGTTCACCCCTCCACTTT
TRBJ1-1	NA	NA	TRBV24-1	CATSAQANTEAFF	TGTGCCACCAGTGCTCAGGCGAACACTGAAGCTTTCTTT
TRBJ1-1	NA	TRBD1	TRBV27	CASSNRGMNTEAFF	TGTGCCAGCAGTAACAGGGGTATGAACACTGAAGCTTTCTTT
TRBJ2-2	NA	NA	TRBV2	CASIGDRNTGELFF	TGTGCCAGCATCGGCGACAGGAACACCGGGGAGCTGTTTTTT
TRBJ2-1	NA	TRBD2	TRBV7-6	CASSLSDGGVFEQFF	TGTGCCAGCAGCTTATCGGACGGGGGGGTCTTTGAGCAGTTCTTC
TRBJ1-3	few	TRBD1	TRBV5-6	CASSMGTGGRFAGNTIYF	TGTGCCAGCAGCATGGGGACAGGGGGCAGATTTGCTGGAAACACCATATATTTT
TRBJ2-1	NA	TRBD2	TRBV11-2	CASSSRTSGGDNEQFF	TGTGCCAGCAGCTCCCGGACTAGCGGGGGGGACAATGAGCAGTTCTTC
TRBJ2-3	NA	NA	TRBV2	CASSEAGGADTQYF	TGTGCCAGCAGTGAAGCCGGGGGAGCGGATACGCAGTATTTT
TRBJ2-5	NA	NA	TRBV6-5	CASPYPENLETQYF	TGTGCCAGCCCGTACCCGGAGAATTTAGAGACCCAGTACTTC
TRBJ2-3	few	TRBD2	TRBV29-1	CSVDLVGGTDTQYF	TGCAGCGTTGATTTGGTCGGGGGGACAGATACGCAGTATTTT
TRBJ1-6	few	TRBD1	TRBV28	CASSRDSSDSPLHF	TGTGCCAGCAGTCGGGACAGTTCGGATTCACCCCTCCACTTT
TRBJ1-2	NA	NA	TRBV28	CATQGNYGYTF	TGTGCCACCCAGGGTAACTATGGCTACACCTTC
TRBJ2-7	NA	NA	TRBV9	CASSPGNGEQYF	TGTGCCAGCAGCCCAGGGAACGGGGAGCAGTACTTC
TRBJ2-1	NA	TRBD2	TRBV15	CASSGTSGGYNEQFF	TGTGCCAGTTCCGGGACTAGCGGGGGATACAATGAGCAGTTCTTC
TRBJ1-6	NA	NA	TRBV6-2/TRBV6-3	CASSYDSSNSPLHF	TGTGCCAGCAGTTACGACAGCTCAAATTCACCCCTCCACTTT
TRBJ2-2	many	NA	TRBV7-3	CASTMGGTGELFF	TGTGCCAGCACCATGGGGGGAACCGGGGAGCTGTTTTTT
TRBJ2-2	NA	NA	TRBV5-4	CASSLEAGRANTGELFF	TGTGCCAGCAGCTTGGAGGCAGGGCGCGCGAACACCGGGGAGCTGTTTTTT
TRBJ1-2	NA	NA	TRBV7-9	CASSLDSVQGYGYTF	TGTGCCAGCAGCTTAGATTCAGTACAGGGCTATGGCTACACCTTC
TRBJ1-2	NA	NA	TRBV27	CASTPQGVRGGYTF	TGTGCCAGCACTCCTCAAGGGGTGAGAGGTGGCTACACCTTC
TRBJ1-5	NA	TRBD1	TRBV10-3	CAIWDSNSNQPQHF	TGTGCCATCTGGGACAGTAATAGCAATCAGCCCCAGCATTTT